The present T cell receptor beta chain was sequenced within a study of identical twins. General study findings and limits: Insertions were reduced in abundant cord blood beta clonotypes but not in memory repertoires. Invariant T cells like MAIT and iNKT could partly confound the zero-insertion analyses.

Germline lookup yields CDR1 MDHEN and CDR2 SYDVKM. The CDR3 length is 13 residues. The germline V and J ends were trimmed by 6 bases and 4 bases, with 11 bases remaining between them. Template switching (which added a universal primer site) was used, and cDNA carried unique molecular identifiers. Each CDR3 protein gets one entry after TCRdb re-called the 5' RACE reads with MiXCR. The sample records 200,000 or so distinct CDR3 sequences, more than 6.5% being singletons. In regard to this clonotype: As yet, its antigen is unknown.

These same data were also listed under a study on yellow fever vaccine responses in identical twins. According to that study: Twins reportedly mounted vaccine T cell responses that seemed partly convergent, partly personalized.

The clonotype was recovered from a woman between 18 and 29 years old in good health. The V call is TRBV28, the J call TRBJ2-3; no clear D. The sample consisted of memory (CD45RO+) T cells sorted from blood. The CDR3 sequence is CASRLESPDTQYF. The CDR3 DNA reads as TGTGCCAGCAGGCTGGAAAGCCCAGATACGCAGTATTTT. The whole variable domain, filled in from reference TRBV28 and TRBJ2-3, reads DVKVTQSSRYLVKRTGEKVFLECVQDMDHENMFWYRQDPGLGLRLIYFSYDVKMKEKGDIPEGYSVSREKKERFSLILESASTNQTSMYLCASRLESPDTQYFGPGTRLTVL.